The source of this T cell receptor (beta chain) is a study of blood T cells in healthy people across ages. Findings and caveats of the study: Changes seen in expanded clonotypes were possibly confounded by donor CMV status left unknown.

In its sample, this clonotype was seen a few times. What it recognizes is unknown. The CDR3 is 12 residues long. Germline lookup yields CDR1 MGHRA and CDR2 YSYEKL. The ends were cut back, 5 bases at V and 5 bases at J, with 7 bases in the middle. The use of a sample-barcoded 5' primer and a J-beta primer mix characterized a second PCR of roughly 7 to 12 cycles. In TCRdb, the 5' RACE reads were re-called with MiXCR into one record per CDR3 protein. Among approximately 1.5 million distinct CDR3 sequences listed, 30% to 40% were seen once. This TCR was recovered from a woman in her thirties in good health. The rearrangement links TRBV4-1 to TRBJ2-1; D not resolved. Sequenced input: blood. Here the CDR3 reads CASSDLNNEQFF. CDR3 sequence (DNA): TGCGCCAGCAGCGACCTAAACAATGAGCAGTTCTTC.